A single TCR beta chain is shown here with its context. This record comes from a study of cytomegalovirus exposure and HLA in healthy donors. Amplification used 60 Vbeta primers and 13 Jbeta primers. Assay used: immunoSEQ multiplex PCR; TCRdb lists only in-frame clones, some missing. The table shows 120,000 or so clones, with roughly 71% occurring only once. Germline V gene sequence: CDR1 SGHTA, CDR2 FQGTGA. This CDR3 comprises 12 residues. The V gene lost 5 bases and the J gene lost 9 bases, with 11 bases spanning the gap. Specimen: PBMCs. The rearrangement links TRBV7-3 to TRBJ1-5; possibly TRBD1 for D (6 bases). This TCR was recovered from a woman between 40 and 50 years old in good health and CMV-seropositive. The CDR3 nucleotides are TGTGCCAGCAGCCCCAGGGGTATGCCCCAGCATTTT. Its protein is CASSPRGMPQHF.